This T cell receptor (beta chain) was retrieved from a study of control samples from healthy donors and cancer patients. The assay was immunoSEQ multiplex PCR, and TCRdb's table has in-frame clones only and misses some. The repertoire holds 130,000 or so clones, with roughly 90% as singletons. The CDR3 loop spans 13 amino acids. From germline, CDR1 is LNHDA and CDR2 SQIVND (reference sequence). V lost 3 bases and J 3 bases, leaving 9 bases between the germline ends. The sample was blood. The sequence came from a woman aged 50 to 65 in good health. This chain connects TRBV19 to TRBJ2-7; D might be TRBD1 (5 bases). The CDR3: CASSMVGRYEQYF. CDR3 coding DNA: TGTGCCAGTAGTATGGTGGGGCGCTACGAGCAGTACTTC.